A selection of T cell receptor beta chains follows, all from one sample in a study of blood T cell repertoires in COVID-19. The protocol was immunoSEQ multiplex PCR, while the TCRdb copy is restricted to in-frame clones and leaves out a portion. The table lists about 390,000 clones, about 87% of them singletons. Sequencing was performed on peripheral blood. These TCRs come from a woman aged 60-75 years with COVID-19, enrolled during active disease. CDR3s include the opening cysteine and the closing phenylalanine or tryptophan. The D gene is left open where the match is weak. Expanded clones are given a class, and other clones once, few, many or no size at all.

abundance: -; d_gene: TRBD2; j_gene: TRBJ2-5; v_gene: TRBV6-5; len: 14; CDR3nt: TGTGCCAGTAAGAAAAGGAGGCGGGGGGAGACCCAGTACTTC; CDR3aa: CASKKRRRGETQYF
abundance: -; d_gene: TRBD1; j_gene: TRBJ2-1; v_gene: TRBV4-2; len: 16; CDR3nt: TGTGCCAGCAGCCGGCAGGGACAGGGGTTAGGGGATGAGCAGTTCTTC; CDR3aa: CASSRQGQGLGDEQFF
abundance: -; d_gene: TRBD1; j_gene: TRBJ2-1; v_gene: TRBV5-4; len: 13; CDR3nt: TGTGCCAGCAGCTCGGACAGGGACAATGGGCAGTTCTTC; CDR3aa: CASSSDRDNGQFF
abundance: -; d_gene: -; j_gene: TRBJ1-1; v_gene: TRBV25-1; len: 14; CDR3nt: TGTGCCAGCAGTGCCGGAGTAGGGAACACTGAAGCTTTCTTT; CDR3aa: CASSAGVGNTEAFF
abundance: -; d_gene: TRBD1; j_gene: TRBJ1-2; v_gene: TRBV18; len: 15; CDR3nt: TGTGCCAGCTCACCGGGACAGGGGTCTGACTATGGCTACACCTTC; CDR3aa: CASSPGQGSDYGYTF
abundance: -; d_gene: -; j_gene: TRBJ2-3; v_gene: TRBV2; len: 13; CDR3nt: TGTGCCAGCAGTGATGAGAGCACAGATACGCAGTATTTT; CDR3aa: CASSDESTDTQYF
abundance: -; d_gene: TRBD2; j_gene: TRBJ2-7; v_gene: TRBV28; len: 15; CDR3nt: TGTGCCAGCAGCCAACCGGGACTAGCGGTGAACGAGCAGTACTTC; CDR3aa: CASSQPGLAVNEQYF
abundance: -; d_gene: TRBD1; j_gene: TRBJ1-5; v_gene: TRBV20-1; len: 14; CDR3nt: TGCAGTGCTAGTATATCCCAGGGGGCAAAGCCCCAGCATTTT; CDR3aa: CSASISQGAKPQHF
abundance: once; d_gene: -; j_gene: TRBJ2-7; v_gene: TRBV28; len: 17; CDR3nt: TGTGCCAGCAGTTTCGCGAGCGAGGACAGATTCTCCTACGAGCAGTACTTC; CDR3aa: CASSFASEDRFSYEQYF
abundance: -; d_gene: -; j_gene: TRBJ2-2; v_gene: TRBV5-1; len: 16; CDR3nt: TGCGCCAGCAGCTTCCTGGCGGGGGCAGGGACCGGGGAGCTGTTTTTT; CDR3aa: CASSFLAGAGTGELFF
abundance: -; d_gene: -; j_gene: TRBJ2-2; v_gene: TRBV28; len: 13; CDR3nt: TGTGCCAGCACCTTAGACAGATACGGGGAGCTGTTTTTT; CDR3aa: CASTLDRYGELFF
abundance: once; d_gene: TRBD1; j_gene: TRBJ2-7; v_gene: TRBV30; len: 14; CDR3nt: TGTGCCTGGAGTTCAGGGACAGGGGGATACGAGCAGTACTTC; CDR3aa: CAWSSGTGGYEQYF
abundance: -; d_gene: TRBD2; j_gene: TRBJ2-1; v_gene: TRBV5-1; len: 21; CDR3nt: TGCGCCAGCAGCCCCCAGGGGGGACAAGCGGGGGGGCGTTGGTCCTACAATGAGCAGTTCTTC; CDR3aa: CASSPQGGQAGGRWSYNEQFF
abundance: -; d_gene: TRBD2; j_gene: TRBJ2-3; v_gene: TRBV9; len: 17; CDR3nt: TGTGCCAGCAGCTCTCCGGAAGGTAGCGGGGCTCACGGAACGCAGTATTTT; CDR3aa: CASSSPEGSGAHGTQYF
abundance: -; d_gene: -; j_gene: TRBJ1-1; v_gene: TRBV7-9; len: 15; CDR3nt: TGTGCCAGCAGCCCCTGGGGGGGGGCTTTGACTGAAGCTTTCTTT; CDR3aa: CASSPWGGALTEAFF
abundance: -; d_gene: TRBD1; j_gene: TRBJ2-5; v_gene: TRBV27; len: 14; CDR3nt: TGTGCCAGCAGTCCCGGGACAGTCCAAGAGACCCAGTACTTC; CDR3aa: CASSPGTVQETQYF
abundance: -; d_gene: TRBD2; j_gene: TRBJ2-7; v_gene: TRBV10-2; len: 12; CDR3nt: TGCGCCACCACGGGAGGGTCCTACGAGCAGTACTTC; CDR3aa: CATTGGSYEQYF
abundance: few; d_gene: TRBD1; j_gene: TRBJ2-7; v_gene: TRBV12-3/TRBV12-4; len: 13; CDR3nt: TGTGCCAGCAGTTTTAGACAGGGGTACGAGCAGTACTTC; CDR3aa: CASSFRQGYEQYF
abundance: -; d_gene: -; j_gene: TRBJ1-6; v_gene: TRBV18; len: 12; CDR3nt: TGTGCCAGCTCACCACCGAAGACTCTCCTCCACTTT; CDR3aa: CASSPPKTLLHF
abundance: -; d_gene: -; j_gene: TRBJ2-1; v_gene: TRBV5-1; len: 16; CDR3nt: TGCGCCAGCAGCCGAACCCGGGGGGCCGAGCACAATGAGCAGTTCTTC; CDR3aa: CASSRTRGAEHNEQFF
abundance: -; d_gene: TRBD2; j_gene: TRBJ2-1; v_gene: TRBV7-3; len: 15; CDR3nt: TGTGCCAGCAGCTTATCTAGCGGGGTCGTGAATGAGCAGTTCTTC; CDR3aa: CASSLSSGVVNEQFF
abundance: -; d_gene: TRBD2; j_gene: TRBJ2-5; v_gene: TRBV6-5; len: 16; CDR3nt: TGTGCCAGCAGTTTCCCGATGACTAGCGGGGAAGAGACCCAGTACTTC; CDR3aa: CASSFPMTSGEETQYF
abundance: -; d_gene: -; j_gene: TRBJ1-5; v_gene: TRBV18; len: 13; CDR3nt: TGTGCCAGCTCGTCGACAGGTCCTCAGCCCCAGCATTTT; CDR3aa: CASSSTGPQPQHF
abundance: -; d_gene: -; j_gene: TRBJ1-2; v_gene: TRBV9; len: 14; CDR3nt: TGTGCCAGCAGCGTAGGGGGGCAGGGCTGTGGCTACACCTTC; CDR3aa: CASSVGGQGCGYTF
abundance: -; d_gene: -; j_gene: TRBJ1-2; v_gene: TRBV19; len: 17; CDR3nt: TGTGCCAGTAGCGACCCTGGGACTTCCATTTGGGACTATGGCTACACCTTC; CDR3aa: CASSDPGTSIWDYGYTF
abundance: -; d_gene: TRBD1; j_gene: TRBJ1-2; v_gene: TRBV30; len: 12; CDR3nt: TGTGCCTGGATGGGGACAGGGAGCGGCTACACCTTC; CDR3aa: CAWMGTGSGYTF
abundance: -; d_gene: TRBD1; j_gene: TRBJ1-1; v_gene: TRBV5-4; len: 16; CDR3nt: TGTGCCAGCAGCTTGGAAAGACAGGGCGGAGACACTGAAGCTTTCTTT; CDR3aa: CASSLERQGGDTEAFF
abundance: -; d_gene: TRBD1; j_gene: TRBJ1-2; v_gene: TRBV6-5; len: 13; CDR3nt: TGTGCCAGCAGTTCCCACGACAGGGCTGGCTACACCTTC; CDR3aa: CASSSHDRAGYTF
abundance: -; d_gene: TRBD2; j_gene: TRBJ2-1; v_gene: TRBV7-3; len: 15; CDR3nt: TGTGCCAGCAGCCATCAGCGGGGGCAAAACAATGAGCAGTTCTTC; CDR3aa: CASSHQRGQNNEQFF
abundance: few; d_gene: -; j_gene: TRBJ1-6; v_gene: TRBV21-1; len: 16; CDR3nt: TGTGCCAGCAGCAAAGTTCGGCACAGGGTGGGTTCACCCCTCCACTTT; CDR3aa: CASSKVRHRVGSPLHF
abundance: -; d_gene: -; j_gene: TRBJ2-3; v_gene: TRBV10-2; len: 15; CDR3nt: TGCGCCAGCAGTGAGTCGGCCTTGAACAGAGATACGCAGTATTTT; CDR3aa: CASSESALNRDTQYF
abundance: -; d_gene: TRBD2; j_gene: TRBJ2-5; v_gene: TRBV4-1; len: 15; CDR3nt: TGCGCCAGCAGCCAAGGCAGCGGGGGGCGGGAGACCCAGTACTTC; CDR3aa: CASSQGSGGRETQYF
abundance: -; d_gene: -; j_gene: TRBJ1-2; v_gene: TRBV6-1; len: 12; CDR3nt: TGTGCCAGCAGTGACCCTAGCTATGGCTACACCTTC; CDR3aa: CASSDPSYGYTF
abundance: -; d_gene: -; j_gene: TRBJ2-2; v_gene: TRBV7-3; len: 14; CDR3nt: TGTGCCAGCAGCCCCTCGACAGTCACCGGGGAGCTGTTTTTT; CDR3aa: CASSPSTVTGELFF
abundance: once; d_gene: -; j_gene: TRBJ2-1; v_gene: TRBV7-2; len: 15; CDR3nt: TGTGCCAGCAGCTTAGTGGGGGGGCCAAACAATGAGCAGTTCTTC; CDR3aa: CASSLVGGPNNEQFF
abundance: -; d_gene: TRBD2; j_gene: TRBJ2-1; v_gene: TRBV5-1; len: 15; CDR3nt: TGCGCCAGCAGCAGCACGGGGGGGTCCTACAATGAGCAGTTCTTC; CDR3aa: CASSSTGGSYNEQFF
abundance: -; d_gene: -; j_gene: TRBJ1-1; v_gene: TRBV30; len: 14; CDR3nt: TGTGCCTGGAACCGAGGCAGGGCGAACACTGAAGCTTTCTTT; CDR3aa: CAWNRGRANTEAFF
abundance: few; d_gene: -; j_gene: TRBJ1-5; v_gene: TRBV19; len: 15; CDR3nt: TGTGCCAGTAGTGTGGGGGGATATAGCAATCAGCCCCAGCATTTT; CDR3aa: CASSVGGYSNQPQHF
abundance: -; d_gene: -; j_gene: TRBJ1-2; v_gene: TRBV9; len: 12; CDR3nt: TGTGCCAGCAGCCGAGGTGACTATGGCTACACCTTC; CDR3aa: CASSRGDYGYTF
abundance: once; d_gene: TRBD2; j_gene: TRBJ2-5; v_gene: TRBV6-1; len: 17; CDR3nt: TGTGCCAGCAGTGAAGGAATCCCGGAACGGGAGGAAGAGACCCAGTACTTC; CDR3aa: CASSEGIPEREEETQYF
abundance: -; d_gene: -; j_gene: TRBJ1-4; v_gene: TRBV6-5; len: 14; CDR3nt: TGTGCCAGCAGTTACTCGCGAAGTAATGAAAAACTGTTTTTT; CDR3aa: CASSYSRSNEKLFF
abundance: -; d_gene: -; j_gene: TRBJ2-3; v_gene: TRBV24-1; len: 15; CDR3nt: TGTGCCACCAGTGAAGGCGGGGGCCTGAGGGATACGCAGTATTTT; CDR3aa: CATSEGGGLRDTQYF
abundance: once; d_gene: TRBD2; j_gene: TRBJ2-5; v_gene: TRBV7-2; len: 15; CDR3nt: TGTGCCAGCAGCCCTCAGGGCTTAGCGGGGAAGACCCAGTACTTC; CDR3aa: CASSPQGLAGKTQYF
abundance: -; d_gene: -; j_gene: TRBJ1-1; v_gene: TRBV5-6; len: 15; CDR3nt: TGTGCCAGCAGCTTGTGGCCTCAGGGTCCCACTGAAGCTTTCTTT; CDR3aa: CASSLWPQGPTEAFF
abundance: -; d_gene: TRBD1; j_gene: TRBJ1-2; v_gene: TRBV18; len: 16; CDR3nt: TGTGCCAGCTCACCGACGAACCCGTTGACAGGGGATGGCTACACCTTC; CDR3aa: CASSPTNPLTGDGYTF
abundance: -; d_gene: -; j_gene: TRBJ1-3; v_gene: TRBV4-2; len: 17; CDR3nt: TGTGCCAGCAGGCGGTCCTTAGGGGGTACCTCTGGAAACACCATATATTTT; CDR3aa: CASRRSLGGTSGNTIYF
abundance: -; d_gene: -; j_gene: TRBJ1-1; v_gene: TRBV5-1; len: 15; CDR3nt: TGCGCCAGCAGCTTGGGGTCGGGTCGGAACACTGAAGCTTTCTTT; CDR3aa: CASSLGSGRNTEAFF
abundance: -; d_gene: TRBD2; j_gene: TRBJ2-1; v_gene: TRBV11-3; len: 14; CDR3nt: TGTGCCAGCAGCTCCGGACTAGCGTACAATGAGCAGTTCTTC; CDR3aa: CASSSGLAYNEQFF
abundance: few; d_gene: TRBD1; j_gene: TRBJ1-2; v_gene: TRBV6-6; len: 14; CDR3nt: TGTGCCAGCAGTTACTCATTTCAGGGGGACGGCTACACCTTC; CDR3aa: CASSYSFQGDGYTF
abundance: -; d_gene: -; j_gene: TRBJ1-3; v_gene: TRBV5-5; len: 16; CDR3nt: TGTGCCAGCAGCTTGGCTAGCCCCGTCTCTGGAAACACCATATATTTT; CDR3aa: CASSLASPVSGNTIYF
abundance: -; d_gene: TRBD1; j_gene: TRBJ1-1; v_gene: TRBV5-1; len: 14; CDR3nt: TGCGCCAGCAGAGCCGGGACAGCGAACACTGAAGCTTTCTTT; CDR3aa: CASRAGTANTEAFF
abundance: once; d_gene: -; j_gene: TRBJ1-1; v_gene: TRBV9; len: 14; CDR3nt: TGTGCCAGCTCCCAGACAGGCACGAACACTGAAGCTTTCTTT; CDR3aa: CASSQTGTNTEAFF
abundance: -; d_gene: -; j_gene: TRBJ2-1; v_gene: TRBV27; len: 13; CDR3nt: TGTGCCAGCAGACGGGGGTCCTACAATGAGCAGTTCTTC; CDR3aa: CASRRGSYNEQFF
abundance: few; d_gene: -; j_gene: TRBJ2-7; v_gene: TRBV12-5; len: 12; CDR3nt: TGTGCTAGTAACTCCAGGTCCCACGAGCAGTACTTC; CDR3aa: CASNSRSHEQYF
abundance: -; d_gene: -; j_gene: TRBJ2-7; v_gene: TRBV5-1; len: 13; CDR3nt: TGCGCCAGCAGCTTCCAGGGTGAGGACGAGCAGTACTTC; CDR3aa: CASSFQGEDEQYF
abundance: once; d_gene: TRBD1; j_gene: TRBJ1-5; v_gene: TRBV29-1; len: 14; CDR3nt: TGCAGCGTTGCCGGACAGGGCGTGGGGGAGCCCCAGCATTTT; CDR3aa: CSVAGQGVGEPQHF
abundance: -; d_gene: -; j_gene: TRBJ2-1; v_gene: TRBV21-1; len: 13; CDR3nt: TGTGCCAGCAGCAAAGTTGCGAGTAGTGAGCAGTTCTTC; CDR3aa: CASSKVASSEQFF
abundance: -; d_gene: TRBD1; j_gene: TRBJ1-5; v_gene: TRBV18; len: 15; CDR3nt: TGTGCCAGCTCACCATCATCAGGGGGTAACCAGCCCCAGCATTTT; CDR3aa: CASSPSSGGNQPQHF
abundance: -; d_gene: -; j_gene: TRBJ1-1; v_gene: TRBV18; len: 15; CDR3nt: TGTGCCAGCTCACCGAATACAGCGGCGAACACTGAAGCTTTCTTT; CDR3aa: CASSPNTAANTEAFF